This T cell receptor beta chain appears in the sequencing data of a study of blood T cell repertoires in COVID-19. Across the study: Spain, Italy and the United States supplied samples that represented acute and convalescent COVID-19. Sources were T cells, B-cell-depleted T cells, or PBMCs; the material itself was cDNA or gDNA.

In the authors' workflow: Counts of nucleated cells, estimated from reference gene primer amplification, were obtained. The assay was immunoSEQ multiplex PCR, and TCRdb's table has in-frame clones only and misses some. The V and J calls and clone size were taken over from that table, and D and trimming were inferred from the DNA. The sample holds about 240,000 clones, around 89% seen once. The sequencing input was PBMCs or T cells enriched from blood (not recorded which). The sequence was obtained from a woman in her 30s who had recovered from COVID-19.

The chain's CDR3 is CASSPGRSGANVLTF. The CDR3 nucleotides read TGTGCCAGCAGCCCTGGCAGGTCTGGGGCCAACGTCCTGACTTTC. V and J are TRBV7-9 and TRBJ2-6; D is undetermined. This CDR3 region has 15 residues. The V and J ends lost 5 bases and 1 base respectively, with 9 bases between them. The germline gives CDR1 SEHNR, CDR2 FQNEAQ (reference sequence).